The present T cell receptor beta chain was sequenced within a study of early T cells in non-severe SARS-CoV-2 infection. MiXCR was run by TCRdb on the 5' RACE reads, yielding one entry per CDR3 protein. The table records tens of thousands of distinct CDR3 sequences, about 15% of them present only once. CDR1 is SGHRS and CDR2 is YFSETQ in the germline V gene. V was shortened by 4 bases and J by 8 bases, with 7 bases between the two germline ends. The CDR3 totals 12 residues. The source of this sequence is an adult who was a healthcare worker with PCR-confirmed SARS-CoV-2 infection or an uninfected control (not recorded which). Source material: whole blood. This chain uses TRBV5-1 with TRBJ1-6, with no clear D. The CDR3 spells CASSVTDSPLHF. Here the CDR3 DNA reads TGCGCCAGCAGCGTGACCGATTCACCCCTCCACTTT.